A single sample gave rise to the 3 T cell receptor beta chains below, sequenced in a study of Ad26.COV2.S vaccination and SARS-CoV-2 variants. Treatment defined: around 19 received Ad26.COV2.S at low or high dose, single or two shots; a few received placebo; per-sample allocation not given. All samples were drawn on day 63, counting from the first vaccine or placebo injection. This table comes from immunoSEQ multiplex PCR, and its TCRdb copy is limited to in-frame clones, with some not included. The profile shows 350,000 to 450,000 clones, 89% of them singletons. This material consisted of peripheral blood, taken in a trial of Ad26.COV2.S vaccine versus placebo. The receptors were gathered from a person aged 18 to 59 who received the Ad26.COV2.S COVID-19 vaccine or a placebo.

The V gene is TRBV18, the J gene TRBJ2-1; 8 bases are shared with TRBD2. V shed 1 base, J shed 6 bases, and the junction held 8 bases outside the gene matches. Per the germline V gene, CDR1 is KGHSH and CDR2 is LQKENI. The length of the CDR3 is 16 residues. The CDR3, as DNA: TGTGCCAGCTCACCACAGCTAGCGGGTTCTAGCAATGAGCAGTTCTTC. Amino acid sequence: CASSPQLAGSSNEQFF.

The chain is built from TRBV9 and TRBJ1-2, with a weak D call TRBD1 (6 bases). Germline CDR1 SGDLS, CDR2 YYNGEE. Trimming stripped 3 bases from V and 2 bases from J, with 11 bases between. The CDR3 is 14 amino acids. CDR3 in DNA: TGTGCCAGCAGCGGAGGACAGTCAAACTATGGCTACACCTTC. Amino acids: CASSGGQSNYGYTF. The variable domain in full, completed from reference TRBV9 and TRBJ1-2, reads DSGVTQTPKHLITATGQRVTLRCSPRSGDLSVYWYQQSLDQGLQFLIQYYNGEERAKGNILERFSAQQFPDLHSELNLSSLELGDSALYFCASSGGQSNYGYTFGSGTRLTVV.

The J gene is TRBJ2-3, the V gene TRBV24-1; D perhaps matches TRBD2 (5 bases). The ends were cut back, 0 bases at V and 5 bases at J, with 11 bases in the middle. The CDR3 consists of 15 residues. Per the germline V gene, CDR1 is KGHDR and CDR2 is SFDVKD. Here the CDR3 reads CATSDLRSREDTQYF. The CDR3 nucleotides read TGTGCCACCAGTGATTTGAGGTCGAGGGAAGATACGCAGTATTTT.